This TCR beta chain derives from a study of cytomegalovirus exposure and HLA in healthy donors. Study conclusions and caveats: Associated with cytomegalovirus, according to the listing, were 164 TCR beta chains.

Use of 60 Vbeta and 13 Jbeta primers characterized the PCR. Generated by immunoSEQ multiplex PCR, the TCRdb table keeps only in-frame clones and is missing some. The data include 65,000 to 80,000 clones; the top ten clones carry 6% to 8%. For this clone: The antigen is unknown.

Specimen: PBMCs. The clonotype was recovered from a female donor in good health and CMV-seropositive.

DNA of the CDR3: TGTGCCAGCTCATCAGGGGAGGGTGGCACTGAAGCTTTCTTT. This translates into CASSSGEGGTEAFF. The rearrangement joins TRBV18 to TRBJ1-1; D is possibly TRBD1 (6 bases). Trimming pared 5 bases from V and 4 bases from J, leaving 14 bases between. The germline gives CDR1 KGHSH, CDR2 LQKENI. The CDR3 length is 14 residues.